Described below is a single TCR beta chain sequence and its context. Germline CDR1 is SQVTM and CDR2 is ANQGSEA. V was clipped by 6 bases and J by 2 bases; unmatched bases: 3. The length of the CDR3 is 12 residues. This entry belongs to a study of blood T cell repertoires in COVID-19. Study-level information: Both acute and convalescent COVID-19 samples were obtained from the United States, Italy and Spain.

Seattle's cohort entered during active infection and was followed longitudinally. Original handling: Cell counts per sample came from amplifying reference gene primers. Assay: immunoSEQ multiplex PCR; the TCRdb copy retains only in-frame clones and omits some. The V and J calls and clone size are taken from that table; D and trimming were inferred from the DNA. The table shows fewer than 300,000 clones, with 80% to 95% occurring only once. The rearrangement links TRBV29-1 to TRBJ1-2, with TRBD1 matching over 7 bases. Specimen: peripheral blood. The TCR comes from a woman in her twenties or thirties with COVID-19, enrolled during active disease. The CDR3 reads CSVLDRNYGYTF. In DNA form, the CDR3 reads TGCAGCGTCCTGGACAGGAACTATGGCTACACCTTC. Variable domain in full (rest from reference TRBV29-1 and TRBJ1-2): SAVISQKPSRDICQRGTSLTIQCQVDSQVTMMFWYRQQPGQSLTLIATANQGSEATYESGFVIDKFPISRPNLTFSTLTVSNMSPEDSSIYLCSVLDRNYGYTFGSGTRLTVV.